These T cell receptor beta chains were read from a single sample in a study of control samples from healthy donors and cancer patients. Sequencing used immunoSEQ multiplex PCR; TCRdb keeps in-frame clones, though not all of them. The data contain more than 35,000 clones, approximately 94% of them singletons. Material for sequencing was blood. Every receptor here comes from a man aged 55-75 years in good health. CDR3s include the opening cysteine and the closing phenylalanine or tryptophan. A D gene is named only where the DNA matches it firmly. Rows may omit the clone size; those that give it use once, few, many or a size class.

j_call,v_call,d_call,clone_size,cdr3_aa,cdr3_nt
TRBJ2-7,TRBV7-9,-,-,CASSLGVGYEQYF,TGTGCCAGCAGCTTAGGGGTCGGGTACGAGCAGTACTTC
TRBJ1-1,TRBV15,TRBD1,once,CATSRFDRGPTGNTEAFF,TGTGCCACCAGCAGATTCGACAGGGGGCCAACGGGGAACACTGAAGCTTTTTTT
TRBJ1-4,TRBV30,-,-,CAWSSGTTTNEKLFF,TGTGCCTGGAGTTCCGGGACAACAACTAATGAAAAACTGTTTTTT
TRBJ2-7,TRBV18,TRBD1,-,CASSPTGTAYEQYF,TGTGCCAGCTCACCGACCGGGACAGCCTACGAGCAGTACTTC
TRBJ2-3,TRBV5-4,TRBD2,-,CASTREGLFDTQYF,TGTGCCAGCACGCGGGAGGGCCTTTTTGATACGCAGTATTTT
TRBJ2-4,TRBV6-5,-,-,CASSYSKRAKNIQYF,TGTGCCAGCAGTTACTCGAAAAGAGCCAAAAACATTCAGTACTTC
TRBJ1-1,TRBV7-8,-,-,CASSYTGTGGEAFF,TGTGCCAGCAGCTATACCGGGACGGGAGGTGAAGCTTTCTTT
TRBJ2-5,TRBV21-1,-,-,CASSKGGGRETQYF,TGTGCCAGCAGCAAAGGGGGTGGTCGAGAGACCCAGTACTTC
TRBJ1-1,TRBV7-9,-,once,CASSLDMNTEAFF,TGTGCCAGCAGCTTAGATATGAACACTGAAGCTTTCTTT
TRBJ2-5,TRBV29-1,TRBD1,-,CSGDRGGTETQYF,TGCAGCGGCGACAGGGGGGGGACAGAGACCCAGTACTTC
TRBJ1-2,TRBV5-1,TRBD1,-,CASSSTGGSYGYTF,TGCGCCAGCAGCTCGACAGGGGGCAGCTATGGCTACACCTTC
TRBJ1-3,TRBV4-1,-,-,CASSQEGWDSGNTIYF,TGCGCCAGCAGCCAAGAGGGCTGGGACTCTGGAAACACCATATATTTT
TRBJ2-7,TRBV6-5,TRBD1,-,CASSLRTGAYEQYF,TGTGCCAGCAGTTTACGGACAGGGGCCTACGAGCAGTACTTC
TRBJ2-1,TRBV14,TRBD2,-,CASSQNPSGDEQFF,TGTGCCAGCAGCCAAAACCCCAGCGGGGATGAGCAGTTCTTC
TRBJ2-2,TRBV10-3,-,-,CAISDDSGSNTGELFF,TGTGCCATCAGTGACGATAGCGGTTCGAACACCGGGGAGCTGTTTTTT
TRBJ1-5,TRBV28,-,-,CASSLYTGDNQPQHF,TGTGCCAGCAGTTTATATACCGGGGATAATCAGCCCCAGCATTTT
TRBJ1-3,TRBV9,TRBD1,-,CASSAGQGSGNTIYF,TGTGCCAGCAGCGCGGGACAGGGGAGTGGAAACACCATATATTTT
TRBJ2-7,TRBV10-3,TRBD2,-,CAISGARGGYEQYF,TGTGCCATCAGTGGGGCCCGCGGGGGTTACGAGCAGTACTTC
TRBJ2-7,TRBV6-1,-,-,CASSEAEGGIYEQYF,TGTGCCAGCAGTGAAGCTGAGGGGGGGATCTACGAGCAGTACTTC
TRBJ1-2,TRBV30,TRBD1,few,CAWSVVRGRAGYTF,TGTGCCTGGAGTGTTGTCAGGGGGCGGGCGGGCTACACCTTC
TRBJ2-2,TRBV6-2/TRBV6-3,TRBD2,-,CASSSGTSGHRTGELFF,TGTGCCAGCAGCTCCGGGACTAGCGGGCACCGGACCGGGGAGCTGTTTTTT
TRBJ2-7,TRBV30,-,-,CALGPLTGHEQYF,TGTGCCCTGGGACCCCTTACGGGGCACGAGCAGTACTTC
TRBJ1-5,TRBV30,-,-,CAWADSVRQPQHF,TGTGCCTGGGCTGACAGTGTCAGGCAGCCCCAGCATTTT
TRBJ1-3,TRBV30,-,-,CAWSVRAGVHVFFGPTLYF,TGTGCCTGGAGTGTACGGGCAGGGGTCCATGTGTTTTTCGGCCCCACACTATATTTT
TRBJ1-5,TRBV10-3,-,-,CAISESLTVSNQPQHF,TGTGCCATCAGTGAGTCGCTGACAGTTAGCAATCAGCCCCAGCATTTT
TRBJ2-7,TRBV5-5,TRBD2,-,CASSGTSGSYEQYF,TGTGCCAGCAGCGGGACTAGCGGAAGCTACGAGCAGTACTTC